A single T cell receptor beta chain is shown here with its context. Source study methods: The authors estimated nucleated cell counts from reference gene primer amplification. Repertoires were generated with immunoSEQ multiplex PCR, while TCRdb's copy carries only in-frame clones and drops some. That table gives V, J and clone size, and the DNA gave D and trimming. The repertoire holds about half a million clones, approximately 83% seen once, with roughly 3.1% in the top ten. The sample comes from a study of blood T cell repertoires in COVID-19. Study summary: Some COVID-19 samples were acute and others convalescent; all came from the United States, Italy and Spain. PBMCs, B-cell-depleted T cells, or T cells provided the cDNA or gDNA that made up the material.

Germline CDR1 and CDR2: SQVTM and ANQGSEA. V was pared by 5 bases and J by 0 bases, with 11 bases between. The CDR3 sequence is 14 residues long. The source is a human donor in a cohort sampled during active COVID-19. The V call is TRBV29-1, the J call TRBJ1-3; TRBD1 is a possible D gene (5 bases). The sample taken for sequencing was peripheral blood. CDR3 region: CSVWDFSSGNTIYF. DNA of the CDR3: TGCAGCGTTTGGGACTTTAGCTCTGGAAACACCATATATTTT.